This T cell receptor (beta chain) was identified during a study of cytomegalovirus exposure and HLA in healthy donors. Both 60 Vbeta primers and 13 Jbeta primers went into the PCR. The repertoire was sequenced with immunoSEQ multiplex PCR; TCRdb's copy has only in-frame clones and lacks some. The sample has roughly 98,000 clones, about 74% seen once. Germline V gene lookup returns CDR1 GTSNPN and CDR2 SVGIG (reference sequence). The CDR3 contains 17 residues. This clone was seen just once. The sequence was obtained from a female donor in good health and CMV-seronegative. The chain couples TRBV30 to TRBJ2-5; 14 nucleotides agree with TRBD2. The J call may be wrong; the DNA end is better matched by TRBJ2-7. The sample consisted of PBMCs. The CDR3 region has the DNA TGTGCCTGGACAGGGACTAGCGGGGGACGGCCGCCCTACGAGCAGTACTTC. It encodes CAWTGTSGGRPPYEQYF.